The T cell receptor beta chain described here comes from a study of blood T cells in healthy people across ages. Study summary: Using template switching, researchers captured about one barcoded beta molecule for each two T cells.

Together with a sample-barcoded 5' primer, a J-beta primer mix was included in a second PCR lasting about 7 to 12 cycles. Every molecule of cDNA carried a tag from a template-switch adaptor with 12 random nucleotides. All samples yielded 2.5 million or more CDR3-containing paired-end reads. TCRdb reprocessed the 5' RACE reads via MiXCR and lists one record per CDR3 protein. The data show about 1.4 million distinct CDR3 sequences, 59% seen once. From germline, CDR1 is MNHEY and CDR2 SVGAGI. The CDR3 has 15 residues. V lost 6 bases, J lost 3 bases, and 15 bases lay in between. A remark on this clonotype: Antigen: not known.

Study-wide results and caveats: When one million T cells were used, diversity estimates were thought to be underestimates.

The sequence was collected from a man between 18 and 35 years old in good health. Material: blood. The chain couples TRBV6-5 to TRBJ1-5; maybe TRBD1 (6 bases). This chain's CDR3 is CASRRRDTLNQPQHF. CDR3 DNA sequence: TGTGCCAGCAGGCGCCGGGACACCCTCAATCAGCCCCAGCATTTT.